This T cell receptor (beta chain) stems from a study of human T cells and chemical hapten exposure. V trimming: 4 bases; J trimming: 6 bases; junction bases outside the gene matches: 11. This CDR3 is 16 amino acids long. CDR1 and CDR2 from the germline V gene are SGHVS and FQNEAQ. Time point in this sample: patch test 1, 2 weeks after DPC sensitization. The treatment denotes: therapeutic diphenylcyclopropenone sensitization with weekly scalp DPC. Individual cDNA molecules each carried unique molecular identifiers attached by the library. In the source study's methods: Between about 23,224 and 700,000 TCRs appeared in each sample, and the median stood at about 100,000. MiXCR, applied by TCRdb to the RACE reads, yields one record per CDR3 protein. These V and J calls derive from TCRdb rather than the authors' analysis. The sample has some 400,000 distinct CDR3 sequences, approximately 5.1% seen once.

V and J are TRBV7-8 and TRBJ1-4; the match to TRBD1 covers 7 bases. Sample: whole blood, taken in connection with sensitization to the hapten diphenylcyclopropenone (DPC). This receptor was taken from a woman aged 45-59 years with alopecia areata. Some clones in this sample may be carry-over from other donors' samples. The CDR3 nucleotides are TGTGCCAGCAGCTCCTACAGGGGTGGAGAGGATGAAAAACTGTTTTTT. Residues: CASSSYRGGEDEKLFF.